This T cell receptor (beta chain) came from a study of blood T cells in healthy people across ages. Sample-barcoded 5' priming and a J-beta primer mix drove a second PCR of about 6 to 12 cycles. TCRdb called the 5' RACE reads again in MiXCR, with one record for every CDR3 protein. The sample has more than 900,000 distinct CDR3 sequences; 20% to 25% are singletons. This clonotype has only a few counts. The antigen is not known. The germline V and J ends were trimmed by 3 bases and 7 bases, with 19 bases remaining between them. The length of the CDR3 is 15 residues. Germline-derived CDR1 and CDR2 are SGDLS and YYNGEE. Whole-study findings and limits: Across samples, TCR beta diversity tracked strongly with naive T cell percentage.

The data also belong to a second study, concerning T cells of mothers and their children.

The source material was blood. This clonotype originated in a girl aged 2-9 years in good health. The V gene is TRBV9, the J gene TRBJ1-2; D gene ambiguous. The CDR3 loop is CASSADPHSSSGYTF. CDR3 DNA sequence: TGTGCCAGCAGCGCCGACCCCCATTCCTCGTCTGGCTACACCTTC.